This TCR beta chain was identified during a study of identical twins. Study-wide findings and caveats: Insertions were reduced in abundant cord blood beta clonotypes but not in memory repertoires.

Regarding this clonotype: The antigen is undetermined.

TCRdb analysed the 5' RACE reads with MiXCR anew, one entry per CDR3 protein. Here the sample spans hundreds of thousands of distinct CDR3 sequences, approximately 7% being singletons. Trimming left V 2 bases short and J 0 bases short, with 9 bases between. CDR3 length: 15 residues. Germline V gene lookup returns CDR1 MDHEN and CDR2 SYDVKM. The data also belong to a second study, concerning yellow fever vaccine responses in identical twins.

The TCR was taken from a woman younger than 35 in good health. The chain joins TRBV28 to TRBJ2-3, with D hard to call. The specimen sequenced was memory (CD45RO+) T cells sorted from blood. CDR3 protein: CASSLVQISTDTQYF. In DNA, the CDR3 is TGTGCCAGCAGTTTAGTGCAGATTAGCACAGATACGCAGTATTTT.